Listed below are T cell receptor beta chains from one sample, sequenced in a study of blood T cells in healthy people across ages. A single record per CDR3 protein comes from TCRdb applying MiXCR to the 5' RACE reads. The repertoire holds about 320,000 distinct CDR3 sequences, roughly 27% seen once, with approximately 28% in the top ten. The sample consisted of blood. The receptors were sampled from a woman in her 70s in good health. CDR3s include the opening cysteine and the closing phenylalanine or tryptophan. The D gene is left open where the match is weak. Not all rows give a size; the values are once, few, many and, for expanded clones, a class.

j_call: TRBJ2-5; clone_size: few; cdr3_length: 14; v_call: TRBV9; d_call: TRBD2; cdr3_aa: CASSATLAGGTQYF; cdr3_nt: TGTGCCAGCAGCGCAACTCTAGCGGGTGGGACCCAGTACTTC
j_call: TRBJ1-4; clone_size: .; cdr3_length: 16; v_call: TRBV5-6; d_call: TRBD1; cdr3_aa: CASSPRWDRGSEKLFF; cdr3_nt: TGTGCCAGCAGCCCACGCTGGGACAGGGGCAGTGAAAAACTGTTTTTT
j_call: TRBJ2-5; clone_size: .; cdr3_length: 16; v_call: TRBV7-3; d_call: .; cdr3_aa: CASSLGSRIGQETQYF; cdr3_nt: TGTGCCAGCAGCTTAGGTAGCCGAATAGGGCAAGAGACCCAGTACTTC
j_call: TRBJ1-1; clone_size: .; cdr3_length: 14; v_call: TRBV3-1; d_call: TRBD1; cdr3_aa: CASSPRTGDTEAFF; cdr3_nt: TGTGCCAGCAGCCCCAGGACAGGAGACACTGAAGCTTTCTTT
j_call: TRBJ1-1; clone_size: few; cdr3_length: 14; v_call: TRBV6-6; d_call: .; cdr3_aa: CAIQGWGANTEAFF; cdr3_nt: TGTGCCATACAGGGATGGGGGGCCAACACTGAGGCTTTCTTT
j_call: TRBJ1-2; clone_size: few; cdr3_length: 12; v_call: TRBV20-1; d_call: .; cdr3_aa: CSASESNYGYTF; cdr3_nt: TGCAGTGCTAGCGAGAGTAACTATGGCTACACCTTC
j_call: TRBJ2-3; clone_size: few; cdr3_length: 15; v_call: TRBV29-1; d_call: TRBD2; cdr3_aa: CSVDTSGESTDTQYF; cdr3_nt: TGCAGCGTCGATACTAGCGGGGAAAGCACAGATACGCAGTATTTT
j_call: TRBJ1-6; clone_size: few; cdr3_length: 14; v_call: TRBV5-5; d_call: .; cdr3_aa: CASSLTQANSPLHF; cdr3_nt: TGTGCCAGCAGCTTAACACAGGCTAATTCACCCCTCCACTTT
j_call: TRBJ2-1; clone_size: few; cdr3_length: 12; v_call: TRBV12-5; d_call: .; cdr3_aa: CASGPTFSEQFF; cdr3_nt: TGTGCTAGTGGACCGACATTCAGTGAGCAGTTCTTC
j_call: TRBJ1-1; clone_size: .; cdr3_length: 13; v_call: TRBV2; d_call: .; cdr3_aa: CASRQGMNTEAFF; cdr3_nt: TGTGCCAGTAGGCAGGGCATGAACACTGAAGCTTTCTTT
j_call: TRBJ1-3; clone_size: .; cdr3_length: 15; v_call: TRBV12-3/TRBV12-4; d_call: .; cdr3_aa: CASRLGRRSGNTIYF; cdr3_nt: TGTGCCAGCAGACTTGGACGGCGCTCTGGAAACACCATATATTTT
j_call: TRBJ1-2; clone_size: .; cdr3_length: 14; v_call: TRBV5-1; d_call: .; cdr3_aa: CASSLGMGNYGYTF; cdr3_nt: TGCGCCAGCAGCTTGGGGATGGGGAACTATGGCTACACCTTC
j_call: TRBJ2-1; clone_size: .; cdr3_length: 13; v_call: TRBV7-9; d_call: TRBD1; cdr3_aa: CASSPGTGYEQFF; cdr3_nt: TGTGCCAGCAGCCCAGGGACAGGGTATGAGCAGTTCTTC
j_call: TRBJ2-3; clone_size: .; cdr3_length: 14; v_call: TRBV5-1; d_call: .; cdr3_aa: CASSLFVQTDTQYF; cdr3_nt: TGCGCCAGCAGCTTGTTCGTCCAAACAGATACGCAGTATTTT
j_call: TRBJ2-7; clone_size: once; cdr3_length: 17; v_call: TRBV4-1; d_call: TRBD1; cdr3_aa: CASSQEWPTGSSYEQYF; cdr3_nt: TGCGCCAGCAGCCAAGAATGGCCGACAGGGAGCTCCTACGAGCAGTACTTC
j_call: TRBJ2-3; clone_size: few; cdr3_length: 10; v_call: TRBV7-9; d_call: .; cdr3_aa: CASGLDTQYF; cdr3_nt: TGTGCCAGCGGGCTGGATACGCAGTATTTT
j_call: TRBJ2-1; clone_size: once; cdr3_length: 22; v_call: TRBV3-1; d_call: TRBD2; cdr3_aa: CASSQEVLEGLAGAYSYNEQFF; cdr3_nt: TGTGCCAGCAGCCAAGAGGTGTTGGAGGGGCTAGCGGGAGCGTACTCCTACAATGAGCAGTTCTTC
j_call: TRBJ2-7; clone_size: .; cdr3_length: 14; v_call: TRBV4-3; d_call: .; cdr3_aa: CASSQDMGAYEQYF; cdr3_nt: TGCGCCAGCAGCCAAGATATGGGGGCCTACGAGCAGTACTTC
j_call: TRBJ2-5; clone_size: many; cdr3_length: 16; v_call: TRBV5-1; d_call: TRBD2; cdr3_aa: CASSRDLGGSGETQYF; cdr3_nt: TGCGCCAGCAGCCGAGACCTCGGGGGGTCCGGAGAGACCCAGTACTTC
j_call: TRBJ1-1; clone_size: many; cdr3_length: 16; v_call: TRBV7-2; d_call: TRBD1; cdr3_aa: CASSAAWGQGDIEAFF; cdr3_nt: TGTGCCAGCAGCGCAGCCTGGGGACAGGGGGACATCGAAGCTTTCTTT
j_call: TRBJ2-7; clone_size: .; cdr3_length: 14; v_call: TRBV18; d_call: .; cdr3_aa: CASSPVGVRDEQYF; cdr3_nt: TGTGCCAGCTCACCAGTGGGGGTGAGGGACGAGCAGTACTTC
j_call: TRBJ2-7; clone_size: once; cdr3_length: 14; v_call: TRBV10-3; d_call: .; cdr3_aa: CAIRKDTSSYEQYF; cdr3_nt: TGTGCCATCAGAAAGGACACAAGCTCCTACGAGCAGTACTTC
j_call: TRBJ1-2; clone_size: few; cdr3_length: 13; v_call: TRBV10-3; d_call: .; cdr3_aa: CAISDRDYYGYTF; cdr3_nt: TGTGCCATCAGTGATAGGGATTACTATGGCTACACCTTC
j_call: TRBJ1-4; clone_size: .; cdr3_length: 13; v_call: TRBV12-3/TRBV12-4; d_call: .; cdr3_aa: CASRGTQNERLFF; cdr3_nt: TGTGCCAGCCGCGGGACACAGAATGAAAGACTGTTTTTT
j_call: TRBJ2-7; clone_size: few; cdr3_length: 15; v_call: TRBV7-9; d_call: TRBD1; cdr3_aa: CASSLFRTGVYEQYF; cdr3_nt: TGTGCCAGCAGCTTATTTAGGACAGGGGTCTACGAGCAGTACTTC
j_call: TRBJ1-2; clone_size: .; cdr3_length: 15; v_call: TRBV12-3/TRBV12-4; d_call: .; cdr3_aa: CASSLVRLSNYGYTF; cdr3_nt: TGTGCCAGCAGTTTAGTGAGACTTTCTAACTATGGCTACACCTTC
j_call: TRBJ2-1; clone_size: few; cdr3_length: 13; v_call: TRBV20-1; d_call: TRBD2; cdr3_aa: CSARGGGGNEQFF; cdr3_nt: TGCAGTGCTAGAGGGGGGGGAGGGAATGAGCAGTTCTTC
j_call: TRBJ2-1; clone_size: few; cdr3_length: 15; v_call: TRBV19; d_call: TRBD2; cdr3_aa: CASSMRREGLSEQFF; cdr3_nt: TGTGCCAGTAGTATGAGGCGGGAGGGCCTTAGTGAGCAGTTCTTC
j_call: TRBJ2-3; clone_size: few; cdr3_length: 14; v_call: TRBV28; d_call: .; cdr3_aa: CASSLRGSSDTQYF; cdr3_nt: TGTGCCAGCAGTTTAAGGGGGTCGTCAGATACGCAGTATTTT
j_call: TRBJ1-5; clone_size: few; cdr3_length: 13; v_call: TRBV29-1; d_call: .; cdr3_aa: CSVEVLANQPQHF; cdr3_nt: TGCAGCGTTGAAGTATTGGCCAATCAGCCCCAGCATTTT
j_call: TRBJ1-4; clone_size: .; cdr3_length: 15; v_call: TRBV3-1; d_call: .; cdr3_aa: CASSQRKTTNEKLFF; cdr3_nt: TGTGCCAGCAGCCAAAGAAAGACAACTAATGAAAAACTGTTTTTT
j_call: TRBJ2-5; clone_size: .; cdr3_length: 13; v_call: TRBV20-1; d_call: .; cdr3_aa: CSAGGRGGETQYF; cdr3_nt: TGCAGTGCTGGAGGCAGGGGAGGAGAGACCCAGTACTTC
j_call: TRBJ2-5; clone_size: .; cdr3_length: 13; v_call: TRBV11-3; d_call: .; cdr3_aa: CASSSDGRETQYF; cdr3_nt: TGTGCCAGCAGTTCCGACGGGCGAGAGACCCAGTACTTC
j_call: TRBJ2-7; clone_size: .; cdr3_length: 14; v_call: TRBV4-1; d_call: TRBD1; cdr3_aa: CASSQGQGNYEQYF; cdr3_nt: TGCGCCAGCAGCCAAGGACAGGGAAACTACGAGCAGTACTTC
j_call: TRBJ2-1; clone_size: .; cdr3_length: 19; v_call: TRBV11-2; d_call: TRBD2; cdr3_aa: CASSLMGLAGVNSYNEQFF; cdr3_nt: TGTGCCAGCAGCTTAATGGGACTAGCGGGCGTAAACTCCTACAATGAGCAGTTCTTC
j_call: TRBJ1-4; clone_size: .; cdr3_length: 16; v_call: TRBV19; d_call: .; cdr3_aa: CASSMVPGVVNEKLFF; cdr3_nt: TGTGCCAGTAGTATGGTTCCTGGGGTCGTTAATGAAAAACTGTTTTTT
j_call: TRBJ2-5; clone_size: .; cdr3_length: 15; v_call: TRBV7-9; d_call: .; cdr3_aa: CASSSGTELQETQYF; cdr3_nt: TGTGCCAGCAGCTCAGGGACGGAACTTCAAGAGACCCAGTACTTC
j_call: TRBJ2-5; clone_size: once; cdr3_length: 13; v_call: TRBV5-6; d_call: .; cdr3_aa: CASSLVEKETQYF; cdr3_nt: TGTGCCAGCAGCTTGGTTGAGAAAGAGACCCAGTACTTC
j_call: TRBJ2-3; clone_size: .; cdr3_length: 14; v_call: TRBV19; d_call: .; cdr3_aa: CATQDPIAGSTQYF; cdr3_nt: TGTGCCACCCAGGACCCGATCGCGGGGTCAACGCAGTATTTT
j_call: TRBJ2-5; clone_size: .; cdr3_length: 14; v_call: TRBV7-2; d_call: .; cdr3_aa: CASSLAEGAETQYF; cdr3_nt: TGTGCCAGCAGCTTAGCGGAGGGGGCGGAGACCCAGTACTTC
j_call: TRBJ2-7; clone_size: few; cdr3_length: 15; v_call: TRBV28; d_call: TRBD2; cdr3_aa: CASSLGLAVPYEQYF; cdr3_nt: TGTGCCAGCAGTTTAGGACTAGCGGTTCCCTACGAGCAGTACTTC
j_call: TRBJ1-3; clone_size: few; cdr3_length: 13; v_call: TRBV29-1; d_call: .; cdr3_aa: CSVPGYSGNTIYF; cdr3_nt: TGCAGCGTGCCAGGGTACTCTGGAAACACCATATATTTT
j_call: TRBJ2-3; clone_size: .; cdr3_length: 16; v_call: TRBV20-1; d_call: TRBD2; cdr3_aa: CSASLALAGGTDTQYF; cdr3_nt: TGCAGTGCTAGCTTAGCACTAGCGGGGGGCACAGATACGCAGTATTTT
j_call: TRBJ2-4; clone_size: few; cdr3_length: 21; v_call: TRBV12-3/TRBV12-4; d_call: TRBD2; cdr3_aa: CASSFGATGAGGPLAKNIQYF; cdr3_nt: TGTGCCAGCAGTTTCGGGGCGACGGGTGCGGGAGGACCACTAGCCAAAAACATTCAGTACTTC
j_call: TRBJ2-2; clone_size: .; cdr3_length: 14; v_call: TRBV12-3/TRBV12-4; d_call: .; cdr3_aa: CASSWGAGTGELFF; cdr3_nt: TGTGCCAGCAGTTGGGGCGCCGGGACCGGGGAGCTGTTTTTT
j_call: TRBJ2-3; clone_size: many; cdr3_length: 14; v_call: TRBV2; d_call: .; cdr3_aa: CASSEAQTTDTQYF; cdr3_nt: TGTGCCAGCAGTGAGGCACAGACCACAGATACGCAGTATTTT
j_call: TRBJ2-7; clone_size: .; cdr3_length: 17; v_call: TRBV27; d_call: TRBD2; cdr3_aa: CASSSRGTSGRSYEQYF; cdr3_nt: TGTGCCAGCAGTTCTAGGGGGACTAGCGGGAGGTCCTACGAGCAGTACTTC
j_call: TRBJ2-5; clone_size: .; cdr3_length: 14; v_call: TRBV7-2; d_call: TRBD2; cdr3_aa: CASSLSGSRETQYF; cdr3_nt: TGTGCCAGCAGCTTAAGCGGGAGTAGAGAGACCCAGTACTTC
j_call: TRBJ2-5; clone_size: .; cdr3_length: 14; v_call: TRBV3-1; d_call: .; cdr3_aa: CASSLRDNQETQYF; cdr3_nt: TGTGCCAGCAGCCTCCGGGACAACCAAGAGACCCAGTACTTC
j_call: TRBJ2-1; clone_size: .; cdr3_length: 15; v_call: TRBV11-2; d_call: TRBD2; cdr3_aa: CASGLVAGSGNEQFF; cdr3_nt: TGTGCCAGCGGCTTAGTAGCGGGGTCCGGAAATGAGCAGTTCTTC
j_call: TRBJ2-3; clone_size: few; cdr3_length: 19; v_call: TRBV4-3; d_call: .; cdr3_aa: CASSQDHAPTSERADTQYF; cdr3_nt: TGCGCCAGCAGCCAAGATCACGCCCCCACCAGCGAGCGGGCAGATACGCAGTATTTT
j_call: TRBJ2-7; clone_size: few; cdr3_length: 12; v_call: TRBV6-2/TRBV6-3; d_call: TRBD1; cdr3_aa: CASSYPGQVGYF; cdr3_nt: TGTGCCAGCAGTTACCCCGGACAGGTCGGGTACTTC
j_call: TRBJ2-5; clone_size: few; cdr3_length: 13; v_call: TRBV7-9; d_call: .; cdr3_aa: CASSLASQETQYF; cdr3_nt: TGTGCCAGCAGCTTAGCCAGTCAAGAGACCCAGTACTTC
j_call: TRBJ2-1; clone_size: .; cdr3_length: 15; v_call: TRBV7-2; d_call: .; cdr3_aa: CASSPQVAEYNEQFF; cdr3_nt: TGTGCCAGCAGCCCGCAGGTAGCGGAGTACAATGAGCAGTTCTTC